The rows below give T cell receptor beta chains drawn from one sample of a study of blood T cell repertoires in COVID-19. Using immunoSEQ multiplex PCR, the repertoire was profiled, and TCRdb retains in-frame clones only, with some absent. The table shows about 440,000 clones, with approximately 90% occurring only once. The specimen was peripheral blood. The receptors stem from a woman aged 45 to 65 with COVID-19, enrolled during active disease. Both conserved end residues are part of each CDR3. The D gene is left open where the match is weak. Some rows have no size entry. The others give once, few or many, or a class for an expanded clone.

clone_size	d_call	v_call	j_call	cdr3_nt	cdr3_aa
once	TRBD1	TRBV19	TRBJ1-1	TGTGCCAGTAGCCCCGGACAGGTCACTGAAGCTTTCTTT	CASSPGQVTEAFF
NA	NA	TRBV3-1/TRBV3-2	TRBJ2-3	TGTGCCAGCAGCCCCTCCACGGGGTGGGGCACAGATACGCAGTATTTT	CASSPSTGWGTDTQYF
NA	TRBD1	TRBV11-2	TRBJ1-6	TGTGCCAGCAGCCGGACAGGCGGTGATTCACCCCTCCACTTT	CASSRTGGDSPLHF
NA	NA	TRBV7-7	TRBJ2-2	TGTGCCAGCAGCTTAGCGTTGGGAGGGAACACCGGGGAGCTGTTTTTT	CASSLALGGNTGELFF
NA	TRBD1	TRBV19	TRBJ2-3	TGTGCCAGTAGTGTTGACAGGGGTACAGATACGCAGTATTTT	CASSVDRGTDTQYF
NA	TRBD1	TRBV6-5	TRBJ1-1	TGTGCCAGCAGTAGGGGGCTTATGAACACTGAAGCTTTCTTT	CASSRGLMNTEAFF
NA	NA	TRBV28	TRBJ1-1	TGTGCCAGCAGTTTAATAGAGCGTGGCGATGAAGCTTTCTTT	CASSLIERGDEAFF
NA	NA	TRBV19	TRBJ1-5	TGTGCCAGTAGGCTGCGAGTTTCGGGAGGGGATTTGTGGGGCAATCAGCCCCAGCATTTT	CASRLRVSGGDLWGNQPQHF
NA	NA	TRBV11-2	TRBJ2-7	TGTGCCAGCAGCCCCGAGAGGGCAAGCTACGAGCAGTACTTC	CASSPERASYEQYF
NA	TRBD1	TRBV2	TRBJ1-5	TGTGCCAGCAGTGGGACAGGGCAGATTCAGCCCCAGCATTTT	CASSGTGQIQPQHF
once	NA	TRBV7-2	TRBJ2-5	TGTGCCAGCAGCTTTCGGTCGGGTCGGGAGACCCAGTACTTC	CASSFRSGRETQYF
NA	NA	TRBV5-6	TRBJ2-7	TGTGCCAGCAGCTTGCTGCGGGGCTACGAGCAGTACTTC	CASSLLRGYEQYF
NA	TRBD1	TRBV2	TRBJ1-6	TGTGCCAGCAGATACGGGACAGGGCTCCATAATTCACCCCTCCACTTT	CASRYGTGLHNSPLHF
NA	TRBD1	TRBV2	TRBJ1-1	TGTGCCAGCAGTGGGGACAGGGGGTACACTGAAGCTTTCTTT	CASSGDRGYTEAFF
NA	TRBD2	TRBV3-1/TRBV3-2	TRBJ2-7	TGTGCCAGCAGCCCCCGGACTAGTACCTACGAGCAGTACTTC	CASSPRTSTYEQYF
NA	TRBD1	TRBV7-9	TRBJ1-6	TGTGCCAGCACCGAAGCCTCAGGGGGCCTAGGTAATTCACCCCTCCACTTT	CASTEASGGLGNSPLHF
once	NA	TRBV5-1	TRBJ2-2	TGCGCCAGCAGTTTCTGGCTAGACTCAAACACCGGGGAGCTGTTTTTT	CASSFWLDSNTGELFF
NA	TRBD1	TRBV11-2	TRBJ2-5	TGTGCCAGCAGCCACTTCCGGACAGGGGGGGAAGAGACCCAGTACTTC	CASSHFRTGGEETQYF
NA	NA	TRBV13	TRBJ1-5	TGTGCCAGCAGCTTAGCAGGGAATCAGCCCCAGCATTTT	CASSLAGNQPQHF
NA	TRBD1	TRBV4-1	TRBJ1-4	TGCGCCAGCAGCCAAATGGACAGGGTGGAAAAACTGTTTTTT	CASSQMDRVEKLFF
NA	TRBD2	TRBV4-1	TRBJ2-2	TGCGCCAGCAGCCAAGATCGGACTAGCGGGGTCGGGGAGCTGTTTTTT	CASSQDRTSGVGELFF
NA	NA	TRBV19	TRBJ1-1	TGTGCCAGTAGTATTGCAGGGTCGAACACTGAAGCTTTCTTT	CASSIAGSNTEAFF
NA	TRBD2	TRBV24-1	TRBJ2-7	TGTGCCACCAGTGATGGGCGGGGGGGCGAGCAGTACTTC	CATSDGRGGEQYF
few	TRBD1	TRBV4-1	TRBJ1-6	TGCGCCAGCAGCCGAGGAGAGGGGGCTAAGAATTCACCCCTCCACTTT	CASSRGEGAKNSPLHF
NA	NA	TRBV5-1	TRBJ1-5	TGCGCCAGCAGCTTACTGGGCTATAGCAATCAGCCCCAGCATTTT	CASSLLGYSNQPQHF
NA	NA	TRBV19	TRBJ1-6	TGTGCCAGTAGTACCGATGACAGTGGGAATTCACCCCTCCACTTT	CASSTDDSGNSPLHF
NA	NA	TRBV6-2/TRBV6-3	TRBJ1-3	TGTGCCAGCAGTTTCCTACCCGGCTCTGGAAACACCATATATTTT	CASSFLPGSGNTIYF
NA	TRBD2	TRBV30	TRBJ2-3	TGTGCCTGGAGCGGGGGGTGGGTAGATACGCAGTATTTT	CAWSGGWVDTQYF
few	NA	TRBV19	TRBJ1-5	TGTGCCAGTAAGCACAGGGACAATCAGCCCCAGCATTTT	CASKHRDNQPQHF
NA	TRBD1	TRBV2	TRBJ2-7	TGTGCCAGCAGTGAAGGACAGGGGGGCTACGAGCAGTACTTC	CASSEGQGGYEQYF
NA	NA	TRBV28	TRBJ1-2	TGTGCCAGCACGGGGGGCTATGGCTACACCTTC	CASTGGYGYTF
NA	TRBD1	TRBV7-2	TRBJ2-2	TGTGCCAGCAGCCGCGACAGGGTTCGAGGGGGGGAGCTGTTTTTT	CASSRDRVRGGELFF
NA	NA	TRBV6-4	TRBJ2-3	TGTGCCAGCGCGGAAAGACCCACAGATACGCAGTATTTT	CASAERPTDTQYF
NA	NA	TRBV7-2	TRBJ1-1	TGTGCCAGCAGCCCCCAGACAGGATCGGATACTGAAGCTTTCTTT	CASSPQTGSDTEAFF
NA	TRBD1	TRBV5-1	TRBJ1-2	TGCGCCAGCAGCTTGAGGCTGGGACAGGGATATGGCTACACCTTC	CASSLRLGQGYGYTF
NA	NA	TRBV5-1	TRBJ1-1	TGCGCCAGCAGCGGAGGGGGGGTGAACACTGAAGCTTTCTTT	CASSGGGVNTEAFF
NA	TRBD1	TRBV5-1	TRBJ2-2	TGCGCCAGCAGCCAAGGGGGACAGAGGCTTGAGCTGTTTTTT	CASSQGGQRLELFF
few	NA	TRBV6-5	TRBJ1-1	TGTGCCAGCAGTTACTCTACGCAGGAACTGTTCACTGAAGCTTTCTTT	CASSYSTQELFTEAFF
NA	NA	TRBV6-1	TRBJ1-1	TGTGCCAGCAGTGACCAGGGAACCGAAGCTTTCTTT	CASSDQGTEAFF
NA	TRBD1	TRBV6-5	TRBJ2-7	TGTGTCTCCGGGACAGGGGCATTCTACGAGCAGTACTTC	CVSGTGAFYEQYF
NA	NA	TRBV4-1	TRBJ1-6	TGCGCCAGCAGCCAGGGGGCCTTGAGTGATTCACCCCTCCACTTT	CASSQGALSDSPLHF
NA	NA	TRBV28	TRBJ1-1	TGTGCCAGCAGTTTAAACTCCGGGGGTCACACTGAAGCTTTCTTT	CASSLNSGGHTEAFF